In this sample, the clone carrying this T cell receptor (beta chain) turned up once. Its antigen is unknown. This record belongs to a study of OX40 agonist ivuxolimab in advanced cancers. Study at large: Previous treatment with anti-PD-1, anti-PD-L1 or anti-CTLA-4 therapy was allowed; 40% had received some. Findings and caveats of the study: Expanded peripheral T cell antigen specificity was not determined. Low clonal expansion, among the lowest seen, marked partial responders at 0.1-3.0 mg/kg. Nonresponders, in some cases, also had low normalized T-cell clonal expansion.

Measured with immunoSEQ multiplex PCR; TCRdb has only the in-frame clones, and not every one. The sample lists about 120,000 clones, just under 95% occurring once. The sequence was collected from an adult with an advanced solid tumor such as melanoma, head and neck, liver or kidney cancer. This material consisted of CD4+ or CD8+ T cells sorted from blood, taken in a trial of the OX40 agonist ivuxolimab.

For the CDR3, the DNA is TGTGCCAGCAGCTTAGCAGGGATTAGCACAGATACGCAGTATTTT. It translates to CASSLAGISTDTQYF. The V gene is TRBV7-2, the J gene TRBJ2-3; the D is unclear. Deletions cut 0 bases from V and 0 bases from J, with 7 bases between. CDR3 size: 15 residues. Germline-derived CDR1 and CDR2 are SGHTA and FQGNSA.